The 27 T cell receptor beta chains listed next were all sequenced from one sample in a study of control samples from healthy donors and cancer patients. Measured with immunoSEQ multiplex PCR; TCRdb has only the in-frame clones, and not every one. Among about 170,000 clones listed, around nine tenths were seen once. Sequencing used blood. These receptors were obtained from a man in his thirties or forties in good health.

The genes are TRBV18 and TRBJ2-7, with D hard to call. Trimming left V 3 bases short and J 3 bases short, with 9 bases between. The CDR3 length is 13 residues. Germline assignment: CDR1 KGHSH and CDR2 LQKENI. The CDR3 DNA follows: TGTGCCAGCTCACCGGGTTACGTCTACGAGCAGTACTTC. Protein sequence: CASSPGYVYEQYF.

The V gene is TRBV27, the J gene TRBJ1-1, with D possibly being TRBD1 (6 bases). The CDR3 spans 15 residues. Trimming removed 0 bases at V and 3 bases at J, with 11 bases between. Per germline, CDR1 MNHEY and CDR2 SMNVEV (reference sequence). The CDR3 bases are TGTGCCAGCAGTTTATCACGACAGGTTTACACTGAAGCTTTCTTT. This sequence encodes CASSLSRQVYTEAFF.

The J gene is TRBJ1-1, the V gene TRBV27; D is unclear. Deletions cut 1 base from V and 0 bases from J, with 9 bases between. The CDR3 has 15 amino acids. Per the germline V gene, CDR1 is MNHEY and CDR2 is SMNVEV (reference sequence). The CDR3 protein is CASSLFGTLNTEAFF. The DNA for the CDR3 is TGTGCCAGCAGTTTATTCGGCACTTTGAACACTGAAGCTTTCTTT.

The chain has TRBV19 and TRBJ1-5; the match to TRBD1 covers 11 bases. Germline CDR1 and CDR2: LNHDA and SQIVND (reference sequence). This CDR3 contains 15 residues. CDR3 sequence (DNA): TGTGCAACACGAGGGGACAGGGGGTTAAATCAGCCCCAGCATTTT. Encoded protein: CATRGDRGLNQPQHF.

The chain recombines TRBV6-5 with TRBJ1-2; 7 positions match TRBD1. The CDR3 is 15 residues long. Germline V gene data show CDR1 as MNHEY and CDR2 as SVGAGI. V lost 7 bases to trimming and J lost 2 bases; unmatched junction nucleotides: 10. The CDR3, as DNA: TGTGCCAGCAAGTCGAACAGGGGCCACAACTATGGCTACACCTTC. Its protein is CASKSNRGHNYGYTF.

This sequence joins TRBV7-6 and TRBJ2-3; 9 bases fit TRBD2. The CDR3 spans 16 residues. Germline CDR1 reads SGHVS; CDR2 reads FNYEAQ. Trimming cost V 1 base and J 6 bases; bases outside gene matches: 8. The CDR3 nucleotides are TGTGCCAGCAGCTTAGTGGCGGGAGGGCCTGCCGATACGCAGTATTTT. It yields the protein CASSLVAGGPADTQYF.

V is TRBV7-6 and J is TRBJ1-2; D not resolved. Per the germline V gene, CDR1 is SGHVS and CDR2 is FNYEAQ. V lost 5 bases, J lost 4 bases, and 8 bases lay in between. This CDR3 comprises 12 residues. Written as DNA, the CDR3 is TGTGCCAGCAGCCCACCATCCTATGGCTACACCTTC. This codes for CASSPPSYGYTF.

The rearrangement links TRBV28 to TRBJ2-7, with 8 nucleotides matching TRBD2. The CDR3 is made up of 17 amino acids. Per the germline V gene, CDR1 is MDHEN and CDR2 is SYDVKM. The trim removed 6 bases at V and 1 base at J, leaving 14 bases unmatched. CDR3 DNA: TGTGCCAGCAGACCCCTTCCCAGCGGGAGTCGTTCCTACGAGCAGTACTTC. The encoded protein is CASRPLPSGSRSYEQYF.

This clone was counted only a few times. Here the CDR3 reads CASSQHPGTGRENEQFF. For the CDR3, the DNA is TGTGCCAGCAGTCAGCACCCCGGGACAGGTAGAGAAAATGAGCAGTTCTTC. The rearrangement uses TRBV6-2 or TRBV6-3 and TRBJ2-1; 8 bases are shared with TRBD1. Trimming removed 5 bases from V and 7 bases from J; junction bases left unmatched: 16. CDR1 and CDR2 from the germline V gene are MNHEY and SVGEGT. The CDR3 sequence is 17 residues long.

This clone was counted only a few times. This chain joins TRBV4-1 and TRBJ1-5, with no clear D. The V and J ends lost 1 base and 6 bases respectively, with 10 bases between them. Germline lookup yields CDR1 MGHRA and CDR2 YSYEKL. This CDR3 is built from 14 residues. CDR3 nucleotides: TGCGCCAGCAGCCAAGCCAAAGGAGGTCAGCCCCAGCATTTT. Residues: CASSQAKGGQPQHF.

The rearrangement links TRBV5-1 to TRBJ2-7; 9 positions agree with TRBD2. The CDR3 contains 15 residues. Trimming at V came to 4 bases and at J to 5 bases, leaving 10 bases not matched to a gene. In germline, CDR1 is SGHRS, CDR2 YFSETQ. For the CDR3, the DNA is TGCGCCAGCAGCCTGGGCGGGACTAGCTACAACGAGCAGTACTTC. It specifies CASSLGGTSYNEQYF.

The J gene is TRBJ2-5, the V gene TRBV5-1; the match to TRBD2 covers 8 bases. Trimming at V came to 3 bases and at J to 5 bases, leaving 12 bases not matched to a gene. Germline V CDR1 and CDR2: SGHRS, YFSETQ. The CDR3 length is 16 residues. The DNA for the CDR3 is TGCGCCAGCAGCTACTCCGGGACTAGATTCGGGGAGACCCAGTACTTC. Translated, it gives CASSYSGTRFGETQYF.

The CDR3 here is CASSGTGGYNEQFF. The CDR3 nucleotides are TGCGCCAGCAGCGGGACAGGGGGATACAATGAGCAGTTCTTC. The V call is TRBV5-1, the J call TRBJ2-1; 11 positions agree with TRBD1. The CDR3 sequence is 14 residues long. Germline assignment: CDR1 SGHRS and CDR2 YFSETQ. J gave up 4 bases and V 4 bases, and 1 base lay outside the gene matches.

The J gene is TRBJ2-1, the V gene TRBV19; 8 nucleotides agree with TRBD2. This CDR3 comprises 16 residues. Germline CDR1 is LNHDA and CDR2 is SQIVND (reference sequence). Trimming took 5 bases from V and 9 from J; bases not matched to a gene: 15. The CDR3 DNA sequence: TGTGCCAGTAGTCTGCGGGGGGCGCTACGCGGGGGTGAGCAGTTCTTC. Protein sequence: CASSLRGALRGGEQFF.

The V call is TRBV29-1, the J call TRBJ2-5, with 7 bases lining up with TRBD2. Unmatched junction bases numbered 7, after V lost 4 bases and J lost 5 bases. The CDR3 contains 13 residues. Germline V gives CDR1 SQVTM, CDR2 ANQGSEA. The CDR3 coding sequence is TGCAGCGTTGGGACTAGATTTGCGGAGACCCAGTACTTC. Protein sequence: CSVGTRFAETQYF. Combining the CDR3 with reference TRBV29-1 and TRBJ2-5 gives the whole variable domain SAVISQKPSRDICQRGTSLTIQCQVDSQVTMMFWYRQQPGQSLTLIATANQGSEATYESGFVIDKFPISRPNLTFSTLTVSNMSPEDSSIYLCSVGTRFAETQYFGPGTRLLVL.

The chain has TRBV6-5 and TRBJ2-5, with D tentatively TRBD2 (7 bases). The CDR3 spans 14 residues. Germline V CDR1 and CDR2: MNHEY, SVGAGI. V was clipped by 6 bases and J by 2 bases, with 13 bases between them. CDR3 residues: CASRPGGHQETQYF. CDR3 nucleotides: TGTGCCAGCAGACCCGGGGGGCATCAAGAGACCCAGTACTTC.

This chain joins TRBV13 and TRBJ1-3, with D possibly being TRBD1 (5 bases). Deletions cut 4 bases from V and 4 bases from J, with 11 bases between. This CDR3 is 14 amino acids long. The germline gives CDR1 PRHDT, CDR2 FYEKMQ (reference sequence). In DNA, the CDR3 is TGTGCCAGCAGCTACCAGGGAACGGGAAACACCATATATTTT. Residues: CASSYQGTGNTIYF.

This chain links TRBV6-5 with TRBJ2-7; possibly TRBD2 for D (5 bases). The length of the CDR3 is 14 residues. Germline assignment: CDR1 MNHEY and CDR2 SVGAGI. V was clipped by 0 bases and J by 7 bases, with 13 bases between them. The CDR3 is CASSYSLSPGEQYF. DNA of the CDR3: TGTGCCAGCAGTTACTCGCTTAGCCCGGGAGAGCAGTACTTC.

V usage is TRBV6-5 and J usage is TRBJ1-2; D call uncertain. Trimming cost V 5 bases and J 7 bases, with 14 bases left between them. The CDR3 is 13 amino acids. The germline V gene has CDR1 MNHEY and CDR2 SVGAGI. Here the CDR3 reads CASSRTVGSGYTF. For the CDR3, the DNA is TGTGCCAGCAGTCGCACAGTGGGCAGTGGCTACACCTTC.

The genes are TRBV10-2 and TRBJ2-7; D remains unclear. The CDR3 is 11 residues long. CDR1 WSHSY and CDR2 SAAADI come from the germline V gene. Trimming took off 6 bases at V and 6 bases at J, with 9 bases between the two ends. The CDR3 sequence: CASSPLSEQYF. Here the CDR3 DNA reads TGCGCCAGCAGCCCTCTTTCCGAGCAGTACTTC.

The chain is built from TRBV9 and TRBJ1-5; D possibly corresponds to TRBD1 (5 bases). Germline V gives CDR1 SGDLS, CDR2 YYNGEE. V was cut by 0 bases and J by 7 bases, with 14 bases left in between. The CDR3 covers 15 residues. The CDR3 sequence is CASSVGQGKGQPQHF. The CDR3 DNA is TGTGCCAGCAGCGTAGGGCAGGGTAAAGGACAGCCCCAGCATTTT.

The V gene is TRBV5-8, the J gene TRBJ2-3; the D gene could be TRBD1 or TRBD2 (5 bases each). V gave up 4 bases and J gave up 2 bases, with 26 bases separating them. Germline lookup yields CDR1 SGHTS and CDR2 YDEGEE. The CDR3 has 19 residues. The CDR3 bases are TGTGCCAGCAGCCCCCTCGTTTTGAGGGGTCTTAAAGCCACAGATACGCAGTATTTT. It yields the protein CASSPLVLRGLKATDTQYF.

V usage is TRBV19 and J usage is TRBJ1-1; 9 bases are shared with TRBD1. Germline V gene data show CDR1 as LNHDA and CDR2 as SQIVND (reference sequence). This CDR3 spans 16 amino acids. After removal of 6 bases from V and 0 bases from J, the junction contained 8 bases not matched to a gene. For the CDR3, the DNA is TGTGCCAGTAGGAACGGACAGGGGACGGTGAACACTGAAGCTTTCTTT. Translation: CASRNGQGTVNTEAFF. The full variable domain, rest sourced from reference TRBV19 and TRBJ1-1, is DGGITQSPKYLFRKEGQNVTLSCEQNLNHDAMYWYRQDPGQGLRLIYYSQIVNDFQKGDIAEGYSVSREKKESFPLTVTSAQKNPTAFYLCASRNGQGTVNTEAFFGQGTRLTVV.

This clone appeared a single time. The chain is built from TRBV25-1 and TRBJ1-3, with D possibly TRBD1 on 5 matching bases. CDR1 and CDR2 from the germline V gene are MGHDK and SYGVNS. Trimming left V 8 bases short and J 4 bases short, with 18 bases between. The CDR3 consists of 15 residues. Here the CDR3 DNA reads TGTGCCAGCGCCCCTTCAGGGACGGGAGGAAACACCATATATTTT. Amino acid sequence: CASAPSGTGGNTIYF.

This clone was seen many times. CDR3 in amino acids: CASSLAGLQYF. DNA of the CDR3: TGTGCCAGCAGTTTAGCGGGGCTGCAGTACTTC. The chain is built from TRBV5-4 and TRBJ2-7; 8 bases agree with TRBD2. The CDR3 has 11 residues. The J segment lost 9 bases and the V segment lost 5 bases, leaving 4 bases of the junction unmatched. The germline CDR1 and CDR2 sequences are SGHNT and YYREEE (reference sequence).

The CDR3 DNA sequence: TGTGCCAGCAGCTTTTTGGGAAGGCGGGGAAGCACAGATACGCAGTATTTT. Encoded protein: CASSFLGRRGSTDTQYF. V gene TRBV7-2 combines with J gene TRBJ2-3; D may be TRBD2 (6 bases). The CDR3 spans 17 residues. V was pared by 3 bases and J by 0 bases, with 16 bases between. Germline V CDR1 and CDR2: SGHTA, FQGNSA. Combining the CDR3 with reference TRBV7-2 and TRBJ2-3 gives the whole variable domain GAGVSQSPSNKVTEKGKDVELRCDPISGHTALYWYRQSLGQGLEFLIYFQGNSAPDKSGLPSDRFSAERTGGSVSTLTIQRTQQEDSAVYLCASSFLGRRGSTDTQYFGPGTRLTVL.

This clone showed up just a few times. This rearrangement joins TRBV3-1 (or the pseudogene TRBV3-2) to TRBJ2-7, with 7 bases matching TRBD1. V gave up 6 bases and J gave up 3 bases; unmatched junction bases: 8. Germline lookup yields CDR1 LGHDT and CDR2 YNNKEL (reference sequence). The CDR3 extends over 14 amino acids. The CDR3 coding sequence is TGTGCCAGCAGTCATCCGGGACAGAGCTACGAGCAGTACTTC. This sequence encodes CASSHPGQSYEQYF.